These 22 T cell receptor beta chains were sequenced from one sample in a study of shared clonotypes between healthy human individuals. Assay: immunoSEQ multiplex PCR; the TCRdb copy retains only in-frame clones and omits some. The table includes some 1,900,000 clones, approximately 94% detected once. Terminally differentiated effector memory CD45RA+ cells were excluded from the naive CD8 cells, which were CD45RO-negative and positively selected for CCR7. The sequencing sample was made of naive CD8+ T cells sorted from blood. The source is a man aged 18-30 years in good health.

V gene TRBV6-5 combines with J gene TRBJ2-3; D is unresolved. The CDR3 extends over 14 amino acids. V was cut by 2 bases and J by 4 bases, with 10 bases left in between. Germline assignment: CDR1 MNHEY and CDR2 SVGAGI. DNA of the CDR3: TGTGCCAGCAGTTACGGAAATCCTCCAGATACGCAGTATTTT. Amino acids: CASSYGNPPDTQYF.

The chain links TRBV7-9 to TRBJ1-1, with D unresolved. The V end lost 2 bases, the J end lost 5 bases, and 15 bases lay between the germline ends. Germline V CDR1 and CDR2: SEHNR, FQNEAQ (reference sequence). CDR3 length equals 15 residues. In DNA, the CDR3 is TGTGCCAGCAGCTTACTCGCAAGCCCCCCGACTGAAGCTTTCTTT. Translating it yields CASSLLASPPTEAFF.

This chain connects TRBV6-5 to TRBJ1-4, with D uncertain. Per the germline V gene, CDR1 is MNHEY and CDR2 is SVGAGI. This CDR3 region has 15 residues. V lost 2 bases, J lost 2 bases, and 9 bases lay in between. The CDR3 protein is CASSYRSWTNEKLFF. The CDR3, as DNA: TGTGCCAGCAGTTACCGATCCTGGACTAATGAAAAACTGTTTTTT.

This rearrangement joins TRBV29-1 to TRBJ2-5; D gene unclear. The CDR3 consists of 12 residues. Germline values: CDR1 SQVTM, CDR2 ANQGSEA. The V gene lost 4 bases and the J gene lost 5 bases, with 11 bases spanning the gap. CDR3 bases: TGCAGCGTTGTTGAGTCCTGGGAGACCCAGTACTTC. Encoded protein: CSVVESWETQYF.

The chain carries TRBV28 and TRBJ2-7; TRBD1 matches 11 bases. V was pared by 3 bases and J by 6 bases, with 4 bases of the junction left unmatched. The CDR3 runs to 14 residues. Germline assignment: CDR1 MDHEN and CDR2 SYDVKM. The CDR3 region is CASSFLGTGGEQYF. For the CDR3, the DNA is TGTGCCAGCAGTTTTCTCGGGACAGGGGGCGAGCAGTACTTC. Supplemented by reference TRBV28 and TRBJ2-7, the full variable domain reads DVKVTQSSRYLVKRTGEKVFLECVQDMDHENMFWYRQDPGLGLRLIYFSYDVKMKEKGDIPEGYSVSREKKERFSLILESASTNQTSMYLCASSFLGTGGEQYFGPGTRLTVT.

Comments on this clone: Other DNA sequences from this sample encode an identical CDR3 as well. The chain combines TRBV7-9 with TRBJ1-1, with TRBD1 identical over 8 bases. The germline CDR1 and CDR2 sequences are SEHNR and FQNEAQ (reference sequence). Trimming at V came to 5 bases and at J to 0 bases, leaving 5 bases not matched to a gene. CDR3 length: 15 amino acids. The CDR3 nucleotides read TGTGCCAGCAGCCCGTGGACAGGGATGAACACTGAAGCTTTCTTT. Protein: CASSPWTGMNTEAFF.

The rearrangement links TRBV19 to TRBJ2-5; 12 bases map to TRBD2. The CDR3 runs 16 residues. J was trimmed by 3 bases and V by 3 bases; bases with no gene match: 5. Germline V gives CDR1 LNHDA, CDR2 SQIVND (reference sequence). Here the CDR3 DNA reads TGTGCCAGTAGTATTCTAGCGGGGGGGAAAAAAGAGACCCAGTACTTC. Encoded protein: CASSILAGGKKETQYF.

V is TRBV5-6 and J is TRBJ2-5; 10 nucleotides align to TRBD2. The germline V gene has CDR1 SGHDT and CDR2 YYEEEE. The CDR3 consists of 15 residues. Unmatched junction bases numbered 1, after V lost 2 bases and J lost 0 bases. This chain's CDR3 is CASSLLAGYQETQYF. CDR3 DNA: TGTGCCAGCAGCTTACTAGCGGGGTACCAAGAGACCCAGTACTTC. Full variable domain (missing parts from reference TRBV5-6 and TRBJ2-5): DAGVTQSPTHLIKTRGQQVTLRCSPKSGHDTVSWYQQALGQGPQFIFQYYEEEERQRGNFPDRFSGHQFPNYSSELNVNALLLGDSALYLCASSLLAGYQETQYFGPGTRLLVL.

J is TRBJ1-1 and V is TRBV7-9; 8 bases are a match to TRBD1. Trimming removed 3 bases from V and 1 base from J; junction bases left unmatched: 4. The CDR3 sequence is 15 residues long. Germline V gene data show CDR1 as SEHNR and CDR2 as FQNEAQ (reference sequence). CDR3 in amino acids: CASSFRTGPNTEAFF. In nucleotides, the CDR3 is TGTGCCAGCAGCTTTAGGACAGGGCCGAACACTGAAGCTTTCTTT.

The V call is TRBV19, the J call TRBJ1-5; no definite D call. Germline lookup yields CDR1 LNHDA and CDR2 SQIVND (reference sequence). The CDR3 sequence is 17 residues long. V was shortened by 3 bases and J by 5 bases, with 20 bases between the two germline ends. The CDR3, as DNA: TGTGCCAGTAGTATGTATTTAGCTTCCGAGGGATATCAGCCCCAGCATTTT. This gives the protein CASSMYLASEGYQPQHF.

J is TRBJ1-5 and V is TRBV19; the D is unclear. The CDR3 has 14 residues. Germline CDR1 is LNHDA and CDR2 is SQIVND (reference sequence). Deletions cut 7 bases from V and 4 bases from J, with 14 bases between. In DNA form, the CDR3 reads TGTGCCAGTAAACATACGGAGAGTAATCAGCCCCAGCATTTT. Its translation is CASKHTESNQPQHF.

The CDR3 protein is CASSLVPAGGSNEQFF. The CDR3 DNA sequence: TGTGCCAGCAGCTTAGTTCCAGCGGGGGGGTCAAATGAGCAGTTCTTC. The V gene is TRBV11-1, the J gene TRBJ2-1; 10 nucleotides match TRBD2. V lost 1 base to trimming and J lost 7 bases; unmatched junction nucleotides: 7. The CDR3 has 16 amino acids. CDR1 and CDR2 from the germline V gene are SGHAT and FQDESV (reference sequence). Full variable domain (missing parts from reference TRBV11-1 and TRBJ2-1): EAEVAQSPRYKITEKSQAVAFWCDPISGHATLYWYRQILGQGPELLVQFQDESVVDDSQLPKDRFSAERLKGVDSTLKIQPAELGDSAMYLCASSLVPAGGSNEQFFGPGTRLTVL.

The genes are TRBV7-2 and TRBJ2-4; TRBD1 is a possible D gene (6 bases). The CDR3 is 19 residues long. The V gene's germline CDR1 is SGHTA and CDR2 FQGNSA. V was clipped by 5 bases and J by 8 bases, with 31 bases between them. The CDR3 sequence is CASSHPIDRSLAAEDIQYF. CDR3 DNA: TGTGCCAGCAGCCATCCCATAGACAGGTCGTTGGCCGCTGAGGACATTCAGTACTTC.

The chain employs TRBV7-8 and TRBJ1-1, with D uncertain. This CDR3 region has 18 residues. V was pared by 3 bases and J by 4 bases, with 24 bases between. Germline V gives CDR1 SGHVS, CDR2 FQNEAQ. The CDR3 DNA reads TGTGCCAGCAGCTTCGAGTTTTCCCCTCCTAAATGGGTCACTGAAGCTTTCTTT. The encoded protein is CASSFEFSPPKWVTEAFF.

The genes are TRBV27 and TRBJ2-7; perhaps TRBD1 as D (6 bases). Looked up from germline, CDR1 is MNHEY and CDR2 is SMNVEV (reference sequence). V lost 2 bases and J lost 3, with 17 bases in between. There are 16 residues in the CDR3. Written as DNA, the CDR3 is TGTGCCAGCAGTTTACTGGGCCCAGGGGTGGTCTACGAGCAGTACTTC. Translating gives CASSLLGPGVVYEQYF.

This chain connects TRBV19 to TRBJ2-7; D is unclear. Trimming took 5 bases from V and 1 from J, leaving 15 bases between them. The CDR3 length is 15 residues. Germline loops: CDR1 LNHDA, CDR2 SQIVND (reference sequence). The CDR3 DNA follows: TGTGCCAGTAGTCCAGCCATTGGGATGTCCTACGAGCAGTACTTC. Residues: CASSPAIGMSYEQYF.

Remarks on this clone: Other DNA sequences from this sample encode an identical CDR3 as well. V gene TRBV30 combines with J gene TRBJ1-2; 12 nucleotides line up with TRBD1. There are 13 residues in the CDR3. CDR1 is GTSNPN, CDR2 SVGIG, per germline (reference sequence). Losses at the gene ends were 1 base for V and 14 bases for J; bases not matched to a gene: 8. In DNA, the CDR3 is TGTGCCTGGAGTGCGGGACAGGGGGCAAGATATACCTTC. Protein sequence: CAWSAGQGARYTF.

The gene calls are TRBV27 and TRBJ1-2; 9 nucleotides agree with TRBD1. The V segment lost 6 bases and the J segment 3 bases; nucleotides outside the gene matches: 8. The CDR3 is made up of 15 amino acids. The germline V gene has CDR1 MNHEY and CDR2 SMNVEV (reference sequence). CDR3 sequence: CASSHVGTGHYGYTF. The CDR3 DNA reads as TGTGCCAGCAGCCATGTGGGGACAGGGCACTATGGCTACACCTTC.

Of note for this clone: At one of its ends the junction is not consistent with the germline gene, which may arise from a read error. Here the CDR3 DNA reads TGTGCCAGCAGTCCCGGGACAGGGGGCGGCCTTGGCTTC. Its translation: CASSPGTGGGLGF. The chain combines TRBV27 with TRBJ2-4; TRBD1 aligns across 12 bases. This CDR3 has 13 amino acids. From germline, CDR1 is MNHEY and CDR2 SMNVEV (reference sequence).

The CDR3 DNA reads as TGCAGCGTTGAAGTAGGGACAGGGGCAGGTCAAGCTTTCTTT. This codes for CSVEVGTGAGQAFF. The rearrangement uses TRBV29-1 and TRBJ1-1, with 10 bases lining up with TRBD1. The CDR3 length is 14 residues. The V and J ends lost 1 base and 9 bases, in that order; junction bases with no gene match: 8. Germline V gene data show CDR1 as SQVTM and CDR2 as ANQGSEA.

Regarding this clone: At one end the junction does not follow the germline gene, possibly because of a read error. The chain combines TRBV6-5 with TRBJ1-6; D is undetermined. The CDR3 covers 12 residues. Looked up from germline, CDR1 is MNHEY and CDR2 is SVGAGI. CDR3 nucleotide sequence: TGTGCCAGCAGTTACTCGACGGACCGCGGCTACTTT. As protein: CASSYSTDRGYF.

The CDR3 here is CASSEPEGRNGELFF. CDR3 coding DNA: TGTGCCAGCAGCGAACCAGAAGGGCGTAACGGGGAGCTGTTTTTT. The chain employs TRBV7-6 and TRBJ2-2; unclear D gene. CDR1 is SGHVS, CDR2 FNYEAQ, per germline. V was pared by 5 bases and J by 7 bases, with 17 bases between. The CDR3 is 15 amino acids.